Described below is a single T cell receptor beta chain sequence and its context. Antigen: not known. The RNA usage for each TCR library was roughly 3.5 ug of total RNA. The authors made each sample's cDNA in eight separate reactions. TCRdb re-analyzed the 5' RACE reads; it lists each CDR3 protein once, without DNA. The sample's table shows about 380,000 distinct CDR3 sequences. These data are taken from a study of monozygotic twins with inflammatory bowel disease. Study-wide results and limits: In patient repertoires, differing immunosuppressive treatments may have added some variability. It was observed that concordant and discordant twins did not differ in repertoire similarity, possibly given limited power.

The specimen sequenced was blood. The origin of this receptor is a human donor with ulcerative colitis or Crohn's disease, or a healthy co-twin of an affected twin (not recorded which).

The CDR3 loop reads CASSTTIGLSTEAFF. V usage is TRBV18 and J usage is TRBJ1-1. The CDR3 runs to 15 residues. Germline CDR1 KGHSH, CDR2 LQKENI.